A single sample is the source of the 5 T cell receptor beta chains below, sequenced in a study of T cells after yellow fever vaccination. TCRdb independently ran MiXCR on the 5' RACE reads; one entry per CDR3 protein. This sample has about 630,000 distinct CDR3 sequences; approximately 13% occur once, and the top ten carry just under 15%. The starting material was PBMCs, obtained on the day of the yellow fever booster vaccination. These receptors were obtained from a man aged 25-45 years who received the YFV17D yellow fever vaccine.

V gene TRBV6-6 combines with J gene TRBJ2-5; D is ambiguous. The CDR3 is made up of 10 amino acids. Germline V gene lookup returns CDR1 MNHNY and CDR2 SVGAGI (reference sequence). V shed 7 bases and J shed 3 bases, with 3 bases lying between them. The CDR3 sequence is CASKEETQYF. The CDR3 bases are TGTGCCAGCAAAGAAGAGACCCAGTACTTC.

CDR3: CASSPTPGTESSSTDTQYF. The CDR3 nucleotides are TGTGCCAGCAGCCCTACCCCTGGGACTGAAAGTTCTAGCACAGATACGCAGTATTTT. J is TRBJ2-3 and V is TRBV27; D may be TRBD2 (6 bases). This CDR3 is built from 19 residues. Germline loops: CDR1 MNHEY, CDR2 SMNVEV (reference sequence). Trimming pared 6 bases from V and 0 bases from J, leaving 25 bases between.

This clonotype was observed a few times. This chain joins TRBV5-1 and TRBJ2-7, with TRBD1 matching 9 bases. J was trimmed by 0 bases and V by 3 bases; bases with no gene match: 10. This CDR3 is built from 17 residues. CDR1 is SGHRS, CDR2 YFSETQ, per germline. CDR3 sequence (DNA): TGCGCCAGCAGCTCCCGGACAGGGGTGAAGGGCTCCTACGAGCAGTACTTC. Protein sequence: CASSSRTGVKGSYEQYF.

This clonotype was observed a few times. This sequence joins TRBV19 and TRBJ2-1; D is possibly TRBD1 (7 bases). The germline gives CDR1 LNHDA, CDR2 SQIVND (reference sequence). The CDR3 has 15 residues. V lost 8 bases to trimming and J lost 2 bases, with 16 bases between them. This CDR3 is CASRRRDSAYNEQFF. The CDR3 region has the DNA TGTGCCAGTCGTAGGCGGGACAGCGCCTACAATGAGCAGTTCTTC.

This chain uses TRBV20-1 with TRBJ2-7, with D possibly being TRBD2 (6 bases). V dropped 3 bases and J dropped 0 bases, with 12 bases sitting between them. Germline V gene data show CDR1 as DFQATT and CDR2 as SNEGSKA (reference sequence). The CDR3 spans 14 residues. The CDR3 DNA reads TGCAGTGCTAGTAGGGCGGGAAGCTCCTACGAGCAGTACTTC. It codes for CSASRAGSSYEQYF.